This TCR beta chain comes out of a study of blood T cell repertoires in COVID-19. Trimming removed 6 bases at V and 5 bases at J, with 14 bases between. The CDR3 consists of 14 residues. Per germline, CDR1 MNHNY and CDR2 SVGAGI (reference sequence). TCRdb's copy holds only in-frame clones and misses some; the assay was immunoSEQ multiplex PCR. The table records about 300,000 clones, around 90% of them present only once. Patients at the Seattle site were enrolled during active infection and followed longitudinally. This chain joins TRBV6-6 and TRBJ2-1; D is possibly TRBD2 (6 bases). The clonotype originates from a woman aged 30 to 39 with COVID-19, enrolled during active disease. The sequenced sample consisted of peripheral blood. CDR3 amino acids: CASSLGLGNNEQFF. The CDR3 coding sequence is TGTGCCAGCAGCCTGGGACTCGGGAACAATGAGCAGTTCTTC.